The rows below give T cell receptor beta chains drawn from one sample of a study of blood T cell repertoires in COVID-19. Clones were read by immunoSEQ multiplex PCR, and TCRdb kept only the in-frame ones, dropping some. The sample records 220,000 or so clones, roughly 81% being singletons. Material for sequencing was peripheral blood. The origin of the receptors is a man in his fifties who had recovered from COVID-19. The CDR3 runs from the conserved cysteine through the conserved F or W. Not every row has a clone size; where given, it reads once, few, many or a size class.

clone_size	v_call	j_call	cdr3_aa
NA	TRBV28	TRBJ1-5	CASSTQTPGMPQHF
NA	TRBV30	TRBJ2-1	CAWGRFNEQFF
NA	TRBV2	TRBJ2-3	CATRTGADTQYF
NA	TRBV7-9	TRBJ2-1	CASSPQGSRQYNEQFF
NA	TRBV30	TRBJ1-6	CAWRGGAHNSPLHF
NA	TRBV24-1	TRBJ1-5	CATSRDNFQPQHF
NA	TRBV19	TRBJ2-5	CASNDRGPQETQYF
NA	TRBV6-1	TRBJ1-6	CASSERNAGRSPLHF
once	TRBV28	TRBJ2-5	CASREGNSWETQYF
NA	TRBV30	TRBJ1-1	CAWDRGNTEAFF
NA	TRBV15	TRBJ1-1	CATSRRGAGGGTEAFF
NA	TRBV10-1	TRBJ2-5	CASRSDRGDGETQYF
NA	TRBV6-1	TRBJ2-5	CASSEGGGTGLKRGTQYF
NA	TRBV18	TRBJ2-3	CASSSDSTDTQYF
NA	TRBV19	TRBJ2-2	CASSIVEGTGELFF
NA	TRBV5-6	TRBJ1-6	CASSFRDYNSPLHF
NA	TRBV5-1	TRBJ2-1	CASGSLAGGSYNEQFF
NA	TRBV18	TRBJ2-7	CASSPATTSYEQYF
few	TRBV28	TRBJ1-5	CASSFLSNQPQHF
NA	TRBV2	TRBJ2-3	CASSRDSRGTDTQYF
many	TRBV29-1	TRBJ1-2	CSVSPGGLRGYTF
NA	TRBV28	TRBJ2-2	CASRQTQGGLAGVGTGELFF
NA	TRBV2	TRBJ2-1	CASRPGQGTYNEQFF
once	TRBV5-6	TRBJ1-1	CASRTGGAGTEAFF
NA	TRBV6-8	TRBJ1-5	CASSYLTGDNQPQHF
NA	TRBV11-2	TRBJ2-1	CASSPHFAGGPNEQFF
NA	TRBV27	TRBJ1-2	CASSRSGTGNGDYGYTF
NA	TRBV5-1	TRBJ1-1	CASSLVSGGNTEAFF
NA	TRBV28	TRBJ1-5	CASSKTGVETQHF
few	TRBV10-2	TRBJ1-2	CASSEGAGDGYTF
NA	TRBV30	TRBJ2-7	CAWSRQGPYEQYF